Below are 18 T cell receptor beta chains sequenced from a single sample in a study of blood T cell repertoires in COVID-19. Repertoires were generated with immunoSEQ multiplex PCR, while TCRdb's copy carries only in-frame clones and drops some. The table lists some 260,000 clones, 84% of them singletons, with approximately 4% in the top ten. Source material: PBMCs or T cells enriched from blood (not recorded which). The receptors come from a man aged 25-40 years with acute COVID-19.

With regard to this clone: Distinct nucleotide sequences in the sample also encode this CDR3. This sequence joins TRBV2 and TRBJ1-1; D not resolved. Germline CDR1 and CDR2: SNHLY and FYNNEI. The CDR3 extends over 14 amino acids. The V end was cut by 0 bases, the J end by 5 bases, with 10 bases between. The CDR3 here is CASSEALPGTEAFF. The CDR3 DNA is TGTGCCAGCAGTGAAGCGCTACCGGGGACTGAAGCTTTCTTT.

The V call is TRBV2, the J call TRBJ1-2, with D unresolved. V gave up 1 base and J gave up 6 bases, with 9 bases separating them. Germline CDR1 and CDR2: SNHLY and FYNNEI. The CDR3 extends over 13 amino acids. DNA of the CDR3: TGTGCCAGCAGTGAAGAGCCGGAGAATGGCTACACCTTC. Residues: CASSEEPENGYTF.

The J gene is TRBJ1-2, the V gene TRBV5-8; 9 bases agree with TRBD1. J was trimmed by 4 bases and V by 4 bases; bases with no gene match: 8. The germline CDR1 and CDR2 sequences are SGHTS and YDEGEE. The CDR3 covers 15 residues. The CDR3 DNA reads as TGTGCCAGCAGCACCCGGGGGACAGGGTTCTATGGCTACACCTTC. Translation: CASSTRGTGFYGYTF.

This clone was observed a few times. This rearrangement joins TRBV27 to TRBJ2-3; maybe TRBD2 (6 bases). The CDR3 is 14 residues long. With 2 bases removed from V and 3 bases from J, the gap between germline ends came to 9 bases. Germline values: CDR1 MNHEY, CDR2 SMNVEV (reference sequence). CDR3 residues: CASSLRGGTDTQYF. The CDR3 coding sequence is TGTGCCAGCAGTTTAAGGGGAGGTACAGATACGCAGTATTTT.

The chain links TRBV19 to TRBJ1-4, with a weak D call TRBD1 (5 bases). This CDR3 has 14 residues. Trimming pared 10 bases from V and 7 bases from J, leaving 19 bases between. CDR1 and CDR2 from the germline V gene are LNHDA and SQIVND (reference sequence). The CDR3 coding sequence is TGTGCCACCACGTGGGGCCGCGGCAGTGAAAAACTGTTTTTT. Its translation: CATTWGRGSEKLFF.

The gene calls are TRBV4-3 and TRBJ2-1; 11 bases fit TRBD2. With 4 bases clipped from V and 4 bases from J, the junction kept 6 bases outside the gene matches. Germline V gives CDR1 LGHNA, CDR2 YSLEER. The CDR3 sequence is 16 residues long. The CDR3 bases are TGCGCCAGCAGCCTACGGGGACTAGCGGATTACAATGAGCAGTTCTTC. Translated, it gives CASSLRGLADYNEQFF.

The chain has TRBV5-6 and TRBJ2-7; 12 bases map to TRBD2. CDR1 and CDR2 (germline): SGHDT, YYEEEE. There are 16 residues in the CDR3. V shed 5 bases, J shed 7 bases, and the junction held 13 bases outside the gene matches. The CDR3 is CASSGTSGLRGGEQYV. The CDR3 DNA reads as TGTGCCAGCAGTGGGACTAGCGGGCTCAGAGGTGGGGAGCAGTACGTC.

This chain links TRBV9 with TRBJ2-1; a weak D match, TRBD2 (5 bases). Per germline, CDR1 SGDLS and CDR2 YYNGEE. Trimming pared 4 bases from V and 5 bases from J, leaving 19 bases between. This CDR3 has 16 residues. Here the CDR3 reads CASSTFPGVGDNEQFF. As DNA, the CDR3 is TGTGCCAGCAGCACCTTTCCGGGCGTCGGGGACAATGAGCAGTTCTTC.

This clone has just one count. This rearrangement joins TRBV19 to TRBJ1-3, with D possibly matching TRBD1 (5 bases). Trimming removed 2 bases at V and 0 bases at J, with 11 bases between. Germline assignment: CDR1 LNHDA and CDR2 SQIVND (reference sequence). The CDR3 has 16 residues. Here the CDR3 DNA reads TGTGCCAGTAGTATAACAGGCAAACTCTCTGGAAACACCATATATTTT. This codes for CASSITGKLSGNTIYF.

This chain uses TRBV4-3 with TRBJ1-2; D may be TRBD1 (6 bases). CDR1 and CDR2 (germline): LGHNA, YSLEER. The CDR3 totals 15 residues. The V end lost 4 bases, the J end lost 6 bases, and 18 bases lay between the germline ends. The DNA of the CDR3 is TGCGCCAGCAGCCCCAGCTCTGCGGGGGGCCATGGCTACACCTTC. Translated, it gives CASSPSSAGGHGYTF.

This sequence joins TRBV7-2 and TRBJ2-5, with 11 positions matching TRBD2. Germline V gene sequence: CDR1 SGHTA, CDR2 FQGNSA. V lost 1 base and J lost 4; bases outside the gene matches: 2. There are 15 residues in the CDR3. CDR3 region: CASSLVAGGLETQYF. In DNA form, the CDR3 reads TGTGCCAGCAGCTTAGTAGCGGGGGGGCTAGAGACCCAGTACTTC.

The chain carries TRBV28 and TRBJ1-2, with D possibly TRBD1 on 6 matching bases. Deletions cut 3 bases from V and 5 bases from J, with 10 bases between. The CDR3 spans 13 residues. Germline V CDR1 and CDR2: MDHEN, SYDVKM. CDR3 DNA sequence: TGTGCCAGCAGTTTGCAGGGGCTTTATGGCTACACCTTC. Protein sequence: CASSLQGLYGYTF.

The chain joins TRBV6-5 to TRBJ1-1; 8 bases are shared with TRBD1. Losses at the gene ends were 2 bases for V and 0 bases for J; bases not matched to a gene: 5. The CDR3 loop spans 16 amino acids. Germline CDR1 MNHEY, CDR2 SVGAGI. As DNA, the CDR3 is TGTGCCAGCAGTTACCAACGACAGGGGTTGAACACTGAAGCTTTCTTT. Amino acids: CASSYQRQGLNTEAFF.

The chain recombines TRBV5-5 with TRBJ2-7; tentatively, D is TRBD2 (6 bases). Germline assignment: CDR1 SGHKS and CDR2 YYEKEE (reference sequence). The V end lost 0 bases, the J end lost 1 base, and 11 bases lay between the germline ends. The CDR3 length is 15 residues. The CDR3 DNA reads as TGTGCCAGCAGCTTGGAGTCTAGCGAGTCCTACGAGCAGTACGTC. It translates to CASSLESSESYEQYV.

The V and J genes are TRBV6-5 and TRBJ2-3, with D maybe TRBD2 (6 bases). V was shortened by 2 bases and J by 4 bases, with 13 bases between the two germline ends. There are 15 residues in the CDR3. Germline V gene sequence: CDR1 MNHEY, CDR2 SVGAGI. This CDR3 reads CASSYDGSVADTQYF. The CDR3 coding sequence is TGTGCCAGCAGTTACGACGGGAGTGTCGCAGATACGCAGTATTTT.

This clone has a single count. The chain carries TRBV6-5 and TRBJ1-6, with unresolved D. Deletions cut 2 bases from V and 14 bases from J, with 16 bases between. Germline V CDR1 and CDR2: MNHEY, SVGAGI. This CDR3 region has 14 residues. The CDR3 reads CASSYGPFLSTLHF. The DNA for the CDR3 is TGTGCCAGCAGTTACGGTCCATTTCTCAGTACCCTCCACTTT.

V gene TRBV24-1 combines with J gene TRBJ1-5; no clear D. The length of the CDR3 is 15 residues. Germline V gene lookup returns CDR1 KGHDR and CDR2 SFDVKD. The V gene lost 0 bases and the J gene lost 3 bases, with 8 bases spanning the gap. The chain's CDR3 is CATSDLRQSNQPQHF. CDR3 nucleotides: TGTGCCACCAGTGATTTGCGACAATCCAATCAGCCCCAGCATTTT.

The rearrangement links TRBV19 to TRBJ1-6, with unresolved D. The V gene's germline CDR1 is LNHDA and CDR2 SQIVND (reference sequence). The CDR3 consists of 16 residues. The V end was cut by 5 bases, the J end by 0 bases, with 11 bases between. The CDR3 DNA is TGTGCCAGTAGTTCATGGTCGAGCTCCTATAATTCACCCCTCCACTTT. Encoded protein: CASSSWSSSYNSPLHF.